This T cell receptor (beta chain) was captured by sequencing in a study of post-analysis software for immune sequencing data. The study's findings and limits: Controls showed lower frequencies than patients for a handful of TRBV segments, and TRBV5-6, TRBV5-1 and TRBV20-1 were among these.

cDNA libraries of TCR beta carried unique molecular identifiers. Via MiXCR, TCRdb re-called the PCR reads, giving one row per CDR3 protein. The data show fewer than 850,000 distinct CDR3 sequences, with more than 45% seen just once and 4.9% held by the top ten. CDR3 size: 16 residues. Trimming pared 4 bases from V and 0 bases from J, leaving 13 bases between. The V gene's germline CDR1 is LGHDT and CDR2 YNNKEL (reference sequence). Remarks on this clonotype: Its cognate antigen is unknown.

The sequenced sample consisted of blood. The V gene is TRBV3-1, the J gene TRBJ2-1; possible D gene TRBD2, 5 bases. This clonotype originated in a girl aged 10-17 years with multiple sclerosis. Written as DNA, the CDR3 is TGTGCCAGCAGCCTAGTAGCGTCGAGCTCCTACAATGAGCAGTTCTTC. Its translation is CASSLVASSSYNEQFF.